The 32 T cell receptor beta chains listed next were all sequenced from one sample in a study of T cell repertoires in cytomegalovirus infection. Via MiXCR, TCRdb re-called the reads, giving one row per CDR3 protein. The sample lists about 300,000 distinct CDR3 sequences, roughly a tenth seen once, with around 2.4% in the top ten. The sample consisted of PBMCs. The receptors stem from a human donor in good health (CMV status not recorded). Some clones in this sample may be carry-over from other donors' samples.

This clonotype has at least ten counts. The V and J genes are TRBV7-4 and TRBJ2-7; D is uncertain. The CDR3 totals 14 residues. Trimming removed 5 bases at V and 2 bases at J, with 13 bases between. The germline V gene has CDR1 SGHVT and CDR2 SQSDAQ. The CDR3 reads CASSASKAPYEQYF. The CDR3, as DNA: TGTGCCAGCAGCGCTTCCAAGGCCCCCTACGAGCAGTACTTC. The whole variable domain, remainder taken from reference TRBV7-4 and TRBJ2-7, is GAGVSQSPRYKVAKRGRDVALRCDSISGHVTLYWYRQTLGQGSEVLTYSQSDAQRDKSGRPSGRFSAERPERSVSTLKIQRTEQGDSAVYLCASSASKAPYEQYFGPGTRLTVT.

The gene calls are TRBV20-1 and TRBJ2-7, with D possibly TRBD2 on 6 matching bases. The CDR3 runs 12 residues. V shed 5 bases and J shed 4 bases, with 12 bases lying between them. Germline CDR1 reads DFQATT; CDR2 reads SNEGSKA (reference sequence). The CDR3 loop reads CSAVSGGYEQYF. CDR3 DNA sequence: TGCAGTGCTGTTTCCGGGGGATACGAGCAGTACTTC.

This clonotype was counted ten times or more. The CDR3 coding sequence is TGTGCCAGCAGTACCCACAGGGGCAACTATGGCTACACCTTC. Its protein product is CASSTHRGNYGYTF. The chain has TRBV6-1 and TRBJ1-2, with 7 bases identical to TRBD1. CDR3 length: 14 residues. Per germline, CDR1 MNHNS and CDR2 SASEGT. V lost 5 bases and J lost 2; bases outside the gene matches: 5.

This clonotype has ten or more counts. The chain links TRBV14 to TRBJ1-6; the match to TRBD1 covers 9 bases. Germline V gene sequence: CDR1 SGHDN, CDR2 FVKESK. Unmatched junction bases numbered 4, after V lost 3 bases and J lost 10 bases. The CDR3 is 14 residues long. CDR3 sequence (DNA): TGTGCCAGCAGCCATACAGGGGGCCTATCACCCCTCCACTTT. Its protein is CASSHTGGLSPLHF.

This clonotype was observed many times. The chain joins TRBV10-3 to TRBJ2-2; D possibly corresponds to TRBD1 (6 bases). The germline V gene has CDR1 ENHRY and CDR2 SYGVKD. This CDR3 region has 12 residues. Trimming stripped 11 bases from V and 4 bases from J, with 11 bases between. The CDR3 sequence: CASETGTGELFF. The CDR3 region has the DNA TGTGCCTCCGAGACAGGCACCGGGGAGCTGTTTTTT.

J is TRBJ1-1 and V is TRBV10-3; TRBD1 matches 8 bases. J gave up 4 bases and V 7 bases, and 5 bases lay outside the gene matches. This CDR3 contains 13 residues. Germline V gene sequence: CDR1 ENHRY, CDR2 SYGVKD. CDR3 amino acids: CAITDRAGTEAFF. The CDR3 DNA follows: TGTGCCATCACGGACAGGGCGGGCACTGAAGCTTTCTTT.

This clonotype was detected many times. CDR3 in amino acids: CSAREPRGVTEAFF. The CDR3 DNA reads as TGCAGTGCTAGGGAGCCCCGGGGAGTCACTGAAGCTTTCTTT. The chain couples TRBV20-1 to TRBJ1-1; D is unclear. This CDR3 contains 14 residues. Trimming cost V 3 bases and J 4 bases, with 15 bases left between them. Germline CDR1 and CDR2: DFQATT and SNEGSKA (reference sequence).

This clonotype was counted a few times. The V gene is TRBV3-1, the J gene TRBJ2-3, with TRBD2 matching 7 bases. The trim removed 3 bases at V and 3 bases at J, leaving 3 bases unmatched. Germline CDR1 and CDR2: LGHDT and YNNKEL (reference sequence). The CDR3 has 14 residues. The CDR3 reads CASSQTSWTDTQYF. CDR3 bases: TGTGCCAGCAGCCAGACTAGCTGGACAGATACGCAGTATTTT.

There are many counts of this clonotype. The rearrangement uses TRBV7-9 and TRBJ2-3; D is perhaps TRBD1 or TRBD2 (5 bases each). CDR3 length: 15 amino acids. Trimming took 4 bases from V and 5 from J, leaving 16 bases between them. Germline-derived CDR1 and CDR2 are SEHNR and FQNEAQ (reference sequence). CDR3 sequence reads: CASSWGSRLRDTQYF. DNA of the CDR3: TGTGCCAGCAGCTGGGGGTCCAGGTTGCGAGATACGCAGTATTTT.

The chain carries TRBV5-5 and TRBJ1-3; no definite D call. The CDR3 is made up of 18 amino acids. Trimming took off 0 bases at V and 2 bases at J, with 18 bases between the two ends. CDR1 is SGHKS, CDR2 YYEKEE, per germline (reference sequence). CDR3 loop: CASSLEAGFGEAGNTIYF. CDR3 DNA: TGTGCCAGCAGCTTGGAGGCTGGGTTCGGGGAAGCTGGAAACACCATATATTTT.

This clonotype has ten or more counts. The chain links TRBV7-2 to TRBJ1-2, with D unclear. Looked up from germline, CDR1 is SGHTA and CDR2 is FQGNSA. V was cut by 5 bases and J by 6 bases, with 19 bases left in between. The CDR3 contains 15 residues. The CDR3 sequence: CASSVLTGPSDGYTF. CDR3 sequence (DNA): TGTGCCAGCAGCGTACTTACGGGTCCCTCAGATGGCTACACCTTC.

This clonotype has ten or more counts. The V call is TRBV5-1, the J call TRBJ2-3, with unresolved D. Germline CDR1 SGHRS, CDR2 YFSETQ. The CDR3 covers 11 residues. The V end was cut by 7 bases, the J end by 4 bases, with 7 bases between. The CDR3 nucleotides are TGCGCCAGCGGGATTTCAGATACGCAGTATTTT. Translation gives CASGISDTQYF.

In this sample, this clonotype turned up many times. The chain recombines TRBV5-4 with TRBJ2-1, with D perhaps given as TRBD1 or TRBD2 (5 bases each). The CDR3 has 11 residues. The germline gives CDR1 SGHNT, CDR2 YYREEE (reference sequence). Trimming removed 1 base at V and 10 bases at J, with 6 bases between. This CDR3 is CASSLWDEQFF. DNA for the CDR3: TGTGCCAGCAGCTTGTGGGACGAGCAGTTCTTC. The full variable domain, completed using reference TRBV5-4 and TRBJ2-1, is ETGVTQSPTHLIKTRGQQVTLRCSSQSGHNTVSWYQQALGQGPQFIFQYYREEENGRGNFPPRFSGLQFPNYSSELNVNALELDDSALYLCASSLWDEQFFGPGTRLTVL.

The table lists this clonotype with many counts. CDR3 bases: TGTGCCAGCAGCTTACTACGGAGCGGGGGGAAAGAGACCCAGTACTTC. Protein: CASSLLRSGGKETQYF. The V gene is TRBV7-2, the J gene TRBJ2-5; TRBD2 agrees at 9 bases. J was trimmed by 3 bases and V by 2 bases; bases with no gene match: 7. CDR3 size: 16 residues. CDR1 and CDR2 (germline): SGHTA, FQGNSA. Combining the CDR3 with reference TRBV7-2 and TRBJ2-5 gives the whole variable domain GAGVSQSPSNKVTEKGKDVELRCDPISGHTALYWYRQSLGQGLEFLIYFQGNSAPDKSGLPSDRFSAERTGGSVSTLTIQRTQQEDSAVYLCASSLLRSGGKETQYFGPGTRLLVL.

This clonotype was recorded many times. This chain connects TRBV20-1 to TRBJ1-1; D unresolved. CDR3 length: 15 residues. Deletions cut 0 bases from V and 1 base from J, with 12 bases between. In germline, CDR1 is DFQATT, CDR2 SNEGSKA (reference sequence). The CDR3 DNA reads as TGCAGTGCTAGAGATCCCGCTCAGTCGAACACTGAAGCTTTCTTT. Amino acid sequence: CSARDPAQSNTEAFF.

Many counts were recorded for this clonotype. The genes are TRBV5-4 and TRBJ2-3; a weak D match, TRBD1 (5 bases). The CDR3 is 14 amino acids. Germline loops: CDR1 SGHNT, CDR2 YYREEE (reference sequence). V was cut by 2 bases and J by 0 bases, with 7 bases left in between. The CDR3 DNA reads TGTGCCAGCAGCTTCCAGGGTAGCACAGATACGCAGTATTTT. This translates into CASSFQGSTDTQYF.

This clonotype was recorded many times. The chain couples TRBV13 to TRBJ1-1; no firm D call. The CDR3 contains 13 residues. Germline CDR1 is PRHDT and CDR2 is FYEKMQ (reference sequence). V lost 5 bases, J lost 11 bases, and 18 bases lay in between. For the CDR3, the DNA is TGTGCCAGCAGCGGACTGAGGACTCCCCACGCTTTCTTT. Translating gives CASSGLRTPHAFF.

CDR3 DNA sequence: TGTGCCAGCAGTGAATACAGCTATGGCTACACCTTC. Translation gives CASSEYSYGYTF. The chain employs TRBV25-1 and TRBJ1-2; D is unclear. Trimming removed 0 bases from V and 4 bases from J, with 3 bases in between. CDR3 length: 12 residues. CDR1 and CDR2 from the germline V gene are MGHDK and SYGVNS.

This clonotype has at least ten counts. The chain combines TRBV28 with TRBJ1-3, with TRBD1 as a possible D gene (6 bases). Germline V CDR1 and CDR2: MDHEN, SYDVKM. Trimming took off 3 bases at V and 1 base at J, with 13 bases between the two ends. The CDR3 is 16 amino acids. CDR3 bases: TGTGCCAGCAGTTTCACAGGGTTGAGGTCTGGAAACACCATATATTTT. Translation: CASSFTGLRSGNTIYF. The whole variable domain, filled in from reference TRBV28 and TRBJ1-3, reads DVKVTQSSRYLVKRTGEKVFLECVQDMDHENMFWYRQDPGLGLRLIYFSYDVKMKEKGDIPEGYSVSREKKERFSLILESASTNQTSMYLCASSFTGLRSGNTIYFGEGSWLTVV.

This clonotype was counted ten times or more. The J gene is TRBJ2-1, the V gene TRBV24-1; the D is unclear. This CDR3 region has 15 residues. The V gene lost 5 bases and the J gene lost 5 bases, with 15 bases spanning the gap. Germline values: CDR1 KGHDR, CDR2 SFDVKD. This CDR3 reads CATSGDRGNDNEQFF. The CDR3 DNA reads TGTGCCACCAGTGGCGACCGTGGGAATGACAATGAGCAGTTCTTC.

This chain joins TRBV2 and TRBJ1-2; tentative D call: TRBD1 (5 bases). Germline CDR1 SNHLY, CDR2 FYNNEI. The CDR3 sequence is 14 residues long. V was trimmed by 8 bases and J by 2 bases, leaving 15 bases between them. CDR3 DNA: TGTGCCAGCTCGGACACCTCTCCCAACTATGGCTACACCTTC. As protein: CASSDTSPNYGYTF. Supplemented by reference TRBV2 and TRBJ1-2, the full variable domain reads EPEVTQTPSHQVTQMGQEVILRCVPISNHLYFYWYRQILGQKVEFLVSFYNNEISEKSEIFDDQFSVERPDGSNFTLKIRSTKLEDSAMYFCASSDTSPNYGYTFGSGTRLTVV.

Details on this clonotype: A read error may be the cause here, since a much bigger clone is one base away. The J gene is TRBJ2-1, the V gene TRBV29-1, with TRBD2 identical over 8 bases. V trimming: 4 bases; J trimming: 3 bases; junction bases outside the gene matches: 2. Germline lookup yields CDR1 SQVTM and CDR2 ANQGSEA. The CDR3 has 13 amino acids. CDR3 coding DNA: TGCAGCGTTGGGAGCGGGGGCTACAATGAGCAGTTCTTC. Protein product: CSVGSGGYNEQFF.

This clonotype was recorded many times. The chain combines TRBV28 with TRBJ1-2; 7 bases fit TRBD1. This CDR3 region has 13 residues. V dropped 7 bases and J dropped 3; count of bases not matched to a gene: 5. In germline, CDR1 is MDHEN, CDR2 SYDVKM. The CDR3 here is CASIPGGHYGYTF. The CDR3 nucleotides read TGTGCCAGCATCCCAGGGGGGCACTATGGCTACACCTTC.

The chain has TRBV2 and TRBJ2-1; possibly TRBD1 for D (6 bases). The CDR3 is 15 residues long. Germline assignment: CDR1 SNHLY and CDR2 FYNNEI. Trimming removed 7 bases at V and 0 bases at J, with 13 bases between. Written as DNA, the CDR3 is TGTGCCAGCATACGGGACACACCCTCCTACAATGAGCAGTTCTTC. Its protein product is CASIRDTPSYNEQFF.

J is TRBJ2-2 and V is TRBV28; no firm D call. The CDR3 runs to 13 residues. The germline CDR1 and CDR2 sequences are MDHEN and SYDVKM. V shed 2 bases and J shed 6 bases, with 7 bases lying between them. Here the CDR3 DNA reads TGTGCCAGCAGTTTACTCAGGCCCGGGGAGCTGTTTTTT. Translated, it gives CASSLLRPGELFF. Complete variable domain (other parts from reference TRBV28 and TRBJ2-2): DVKVTQSSRYLVKRTGEKVFLECVQDMDHENMFWYRQDPGLGLRLIYFSYDVKMKEKGDIPEGYSVSREKKERFSLILESASTNQTSMYLCASSLLRPGELFFGEGSRLTVL.

This clonotype was counted ten times or more. The J gene is TRBJ2-7, the V gene TRBV7-9; D may be TRBD1 (6 bases). V lost 0 bases to trimming and J lost 0 bases, with 12 bases between them. The length of the CDR3 is 16 residues. Germline CDR1 and CDR2: SEHNR and FQNEAQ (reference sequence). CDR3 sequence reads: CASSLADSILSYEQYV. In DNA form, the CDR3 reads TGTGCCAGCAGCTTAGCGGACAGCATCCTCTCCTACGAGCAGTACGTC.

In its sample, this clonotype was seen a few times. The chain has TRBV29-1 and TRBJ1-1, with D perhaps TRBD1 (5 bases). Germline V gene sequence: CDR1 SQVTM, CDR2 ANQGSEA. V gave up 1 base and J gave up 12 bases, with 12 bases separating them. This CDR3 has 11 amino acids. This CDR3 reads CSVEGRERPFF. CDR3 nucleotide sequence: TGCAGCGTTGAAGGCAGGGAAAGGCCTTTCTTT.

This clonotype has ten or more counts. The chain links TRBV7-2 to TRBJ1-1, with TRBD1 matching 7 bases. The CDR3 is 15 residues long. The V and J ends lost 5 bases and 5 bases, in that order; junction bases with no gene match: 11. Per germline, CDR1 SGHTA and CDR2 FQGNSA. The CDR3, as DNA: TGTGCCAGCAGCGCCGAAGCAGGGGGATGGACTGAAGCTTTCTTT. It translates to CASSAEAGGWTEAFF.

This clonotype was counted ten times or more. The V gene is TRBV5-6, the J gene TRBJ2-2; D is ambiguous. V gave up 6 bases and J gave up 5 bases, with 11 bases separating them. The V gene's germline CDR1 is SGHDT and CDR2 YYEEEE. The CDR3 consists of 13 residues. The CDR3 protein is CASTPKGTGELFF. CDR3 DNA sequence: TGTGCCAGCACCCCTAAGGGAACCGGGGAGCTGTTTTTT.

The V call is TRBV2, the J call TRBJ2-4, with 8 bases fitting TRBD2. Germline-derived CDR1 and CDR2 are SNHLY and FYNNEI. The CDR3 is 13 amino acids. Losses at the gene ends were 9 bases for V and 4 bases for J; bases not matched to a gene: 5. The chain's CDR3 is CASSAGGKNIQYF. CDR3 DNA: TGTGCCAGTTCGGCGGGGGGTAAAAACATTCAGTACTTC.

This clonotype has a count of ten or more. Here the CDR3 reads CASSSPQGAFEQYV. CDR3 bases: TGTGCCAGCAGTTCCCCTCAGGGGGCCTTCGAGCAGTACGTC. The J gene is TRBJ2-7, the V gene TRBV6-2 or TRBV6-3; TRBD1 agrees at 8 bases. The CDR3 runs 14 residues. After removal of 4 bases from V and 6 bases from J, the junction contained 8 bases not matched to a gene. Germline CDR1 and CDR2: MNHEY and SVGEGT.

This clonotype was recorded many times. The chain uses TRBV7-2 and TRBJ1-3; TRBD1 is a possible D gene (6 bases). V shed 1 base and J shed 1 base, with 11 bases lying between them. Germline V gene sequence: CDR1 SGHTA, CDR2 FQGNSA. The CDR3 sequence is 16 residues long. CDR3 DNA: TGTGCCAGCAGCTTAGTTGCAGGGACATCTGGAAACACCATATATTTT. This translates into CASSLVAGTSGNTIYF.